This TCR beta chain was captured in a study of T cell repertoires in aging, cancer and after chemotherapy. The study's findings and limits: Median generation probability rose over the chemotherapy interval in each cancer cohort, suggesting rebound thymic output.

TCR beta rearrangements were amplified from peripheral blood genomic DNA. This clonotype was observed a few times. Its antigen is unknown. Multiplex touch-down PCR with TRB-A/B primers amplified rearranged V-D-J TRB sequences. From the multiplex PCR reads, TCRdb called clonotypes with MiXCR, one entry per CDR3 protein. Among 3,600 or so distinct CDR3 sequences listed, approximately 30% were seen once. Sequencing was performed on blood. The TCR sequence derives from a human donor with a solid tumor.

CDR3 sequence: CASSHQSHTGAHGYTF. The CDR3 DNA sequence: TGTGCCAGTAGCCACCAATCGCACACCGGAGCGCACGGCTACACCTTC. The gene calls are TRBV19 and TRBJ1-2; no firm D call. Germline loops: CDR1 LNHDA, CDR2 SQIVND (reference sequence). V dropped 6 bases and J dropped 8 bases, with 25 bases sitting between them. The CDR3 contains 16 residues.